The 4 T cell receptor beta chains reported below all come from one sample, sequenced in a study of regulatory T cells in long-lasting Graves disease. Relying on iRepertoire HTBI primers and Arm-PCR of CDR3 regions, the team built TCR beta libraries. Each CDR3 protein gets one entry after TCRdb re-called the multiplex PCR reads with MiXCR. The sample yields fewer than 350,000 distinct CDR3 sequences, more than 15% seen once. As for time point: newly diagnosed GD, antithyroid drugs for less than 3 months. Researchers made the TCR library from RNA that was extracted from PBMCs. The sequenced sample was peripheral blood mononuclear cells (PBMCs), obtained at new diagnosis, from a patient treated with antithyroid drugs. Receptors were obtained from a female donor with Graves disease.

This clonotype was seen only a few times. The V gene is TRBV9, the J gene TRBJ2-3; TRBD2 agrees at 16 bases. Trimming took 0 bases from V and 2 from J; bases not matched to a gene: 9. The CDR3 has 20 residues. CDR1 SGDLS and CDR2 YYNGEE come from the germline V gene. CDR3 sequence reads: CASSVDSGLAGGKYTDTQYF. The CDR3 DNA sequence: TGTGCCAGCAGCGTAGACTCGGGACTAGCGGGAGGGAAGTACACAGATACGCAGTATTTT. The entire variable domain, with the rest obtained from reference TRBV9 and TRBJ2-3, is as follows: DSGVTQTPKHLITATGQRVTLRCSPRSGDLSVYWYQQSLDQGLQFLIQYYNGEERAKGNILERFSAQQFPDLHSELNLSSLELGDSALYFCASSVDSGLAGGKYTDTQYFGPGTRLTVL.

This clonotype was seen at least ten times. The chain carries TRBV20-1 and TRBJ2-7; D may be TRBD2 (6 bases). The CDR3 runs to 15 residues. Germline V gives CDR1 DFQATT, CDR2 SNEGSKA (reference sequence). V lost 1 base and J lost 2, with 15 bases in between. The CDR3 nucleotides are TGCAGTGCTAGAGCCCTGCGGGAATCCCCCTACGAGCAGTACTTC. It codes for CSARALRESPYEQYF.

This clonotype was seen at least ten times. The chain joins TRBV2 to TRBJ2-2, with D possibly being TRBD2 (5 bases). V lost 2 bases and J 7 bases, leaving 8 bases between the germline ends. Germline CDR1 and CDR2: SNHLY and FYNNEI. This CDR3 region has 13 residues. This chain's CDR3 is CASSESRDGELFF. CDR3 coding DNA: TGTGCCAGCAGTGAATCCCGGGACGGGGAGCTGTTTTTT.

This sequence joins TRBV9 and TRBJ1-6; 8 nucleotides line up with TRBD1. Trimming at V came to 5 bases and at J to 5 bases, leaving 9 bases not matched to a gene. This CDR3 is built from 16 residues. Germline CDR1 SGDLS, CDR2 YYNGEE. The CDR3 spells CASRANRQGHNSPLHF. CDR3 DNA: TGTGCCAGCAGAGCCAATCGACAGGGGCATAATTCACCCCTCCACTTT.